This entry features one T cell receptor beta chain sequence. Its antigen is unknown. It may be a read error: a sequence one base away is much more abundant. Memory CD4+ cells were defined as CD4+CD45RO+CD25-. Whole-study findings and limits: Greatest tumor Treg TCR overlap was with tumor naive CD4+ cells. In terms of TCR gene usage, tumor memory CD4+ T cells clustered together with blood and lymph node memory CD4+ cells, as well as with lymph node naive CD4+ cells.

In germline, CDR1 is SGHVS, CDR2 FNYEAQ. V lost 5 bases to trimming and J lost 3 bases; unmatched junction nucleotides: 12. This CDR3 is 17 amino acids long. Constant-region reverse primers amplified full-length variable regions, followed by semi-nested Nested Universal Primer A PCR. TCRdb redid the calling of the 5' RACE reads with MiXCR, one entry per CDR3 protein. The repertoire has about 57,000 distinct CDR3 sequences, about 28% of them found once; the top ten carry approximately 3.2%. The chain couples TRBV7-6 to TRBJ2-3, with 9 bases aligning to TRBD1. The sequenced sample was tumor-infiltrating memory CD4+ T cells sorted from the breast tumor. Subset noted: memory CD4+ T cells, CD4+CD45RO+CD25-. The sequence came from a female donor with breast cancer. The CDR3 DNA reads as TGTGCCAGCAGCGTGGGACAGGGTGGATTTGGGACAGATACGCAGTATTTT. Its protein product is CASSVGQGGFGTDTQYF.